This T cell receptor beta chain was captured in a study of blood T cell repertoires in COVID-19. Whole-study context: Researchers got acute and convalescent COVID-19 samples from the United States, Italy and Spain.

In the authors' workflow: Amplified reference gene primers provided the basis for estimating nucleated cell counts. The table came from immunoSEQ multiplex PCR; TCRdb's copy has only in-frame clones and leaves some out. D and trimming come from the DNA, and the V and J calls and clone size come from that table. Here the sample spans 95,000 to 100,000 clones, approximately 92% being singletons. This TCR derives from a man in his fifties with active COVID-19. The sequencing sample was made of peripheral blood.

The CDR3 DNA follows: TGTGCCAGCGGCCTGACTAGCAATGAGCAGTTCTTC. This sequence encodes CASGLTSNEQFF. The chain joins TRBV2 to TRBJ2-1, with D tentatively TRBD2 (6 bases). There are 12 residues in the CDR3. V lost 8 bases to trimming and J lost 6 bases, with 11 bases between them. CDR1 is SNHLY, CDR2 FYNNEI, per germline.